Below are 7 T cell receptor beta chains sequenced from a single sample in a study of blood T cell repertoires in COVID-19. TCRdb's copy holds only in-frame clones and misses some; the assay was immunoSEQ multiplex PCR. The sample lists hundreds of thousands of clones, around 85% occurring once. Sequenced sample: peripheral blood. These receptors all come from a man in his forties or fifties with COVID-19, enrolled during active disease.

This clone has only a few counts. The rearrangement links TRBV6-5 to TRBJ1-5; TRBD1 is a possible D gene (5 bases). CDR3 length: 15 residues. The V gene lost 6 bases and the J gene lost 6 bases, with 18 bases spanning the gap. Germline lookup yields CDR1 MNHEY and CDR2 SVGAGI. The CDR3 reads CASREVGVQGQPQHF. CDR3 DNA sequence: TGTGCCAGCAGAGAGGTTGGAGTTCAGGGTCAGCCCCAGCATTTT.

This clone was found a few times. The CDR3: CASSKGRVEFF. CDR3 coding DNA: TGTGCCAGCAGCAAAGGGAGGGTAGAGTTCTTC. This sequence joins TRBV21-1 and TRBJ2-1; the table's D call, TRBD2, has no DNA check behind it. TRBV21-1 is recorded as a pseudogene. CDR3 length equals 11 residues.

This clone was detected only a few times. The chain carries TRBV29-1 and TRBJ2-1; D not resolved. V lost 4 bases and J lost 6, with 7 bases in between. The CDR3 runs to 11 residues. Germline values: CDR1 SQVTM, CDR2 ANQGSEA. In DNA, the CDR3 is TGCAGCGTTGGGGCTATCAATGAGCAGTTCTTC. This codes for CSVGAINEQFF.

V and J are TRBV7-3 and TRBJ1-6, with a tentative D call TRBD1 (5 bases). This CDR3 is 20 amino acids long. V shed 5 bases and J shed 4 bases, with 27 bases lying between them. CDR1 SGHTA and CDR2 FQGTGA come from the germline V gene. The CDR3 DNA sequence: TGTGCCAGCAGCCCCAAGGCCGCCCGAGACAGAATAAGTTATAATTCACCCCTCCACTTT. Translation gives CASSPKAARDRISYNSPLHF.

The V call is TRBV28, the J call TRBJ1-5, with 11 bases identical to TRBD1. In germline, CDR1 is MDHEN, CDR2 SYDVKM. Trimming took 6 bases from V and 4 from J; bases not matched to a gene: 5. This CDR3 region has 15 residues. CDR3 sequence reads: CASRWGQGGNQPQHF. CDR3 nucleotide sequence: TGTGCCAGCAGGTGGGGACAGGGGGGGAATCAGCCCCAGCATTTT.

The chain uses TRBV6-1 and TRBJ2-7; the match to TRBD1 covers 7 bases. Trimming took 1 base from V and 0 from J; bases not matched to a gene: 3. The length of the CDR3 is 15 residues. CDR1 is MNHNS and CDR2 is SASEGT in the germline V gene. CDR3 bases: TGTGCCAGCAGTGAAGGGGGGACAGTCTCCTACGAGCAGTACTTC. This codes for CASSEGGTVSYEQYF.

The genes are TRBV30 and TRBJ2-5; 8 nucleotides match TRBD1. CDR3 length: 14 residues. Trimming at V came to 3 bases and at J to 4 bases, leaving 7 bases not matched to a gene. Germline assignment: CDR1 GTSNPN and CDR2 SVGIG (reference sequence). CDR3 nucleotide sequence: TGTGCCTGGAGGTCCCCTGGACAGGGAGAGACCCAGTACTTC. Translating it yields CAWRSPGQGETQYF.